This T cell receptor beta chain comes out of a study of blood T cell repertoires in COVID-19. Study context: Acute and convalescent COVID-19 samples came from the United States, Italy and Spain. The analysed material was cDNA or gDNA that came from T cells, B-cell-depleted T cells, or PBMCs.

Measured with immunoSEQ multiplex PCR; TCRdb has only the in-frame clones, and not every one. This table has more than 200,000 clones, roughly 88% appearing once. Clinical history reported by participants formed the basis on which cohorts were assigned. V lost 5 bases and J 0 bases, leaving 14 bases between the germline ends. The CDR3 runs 17 residues. The germline V gene encodes CDR1 MNHNY and CDR2 SVGAGI (reference sequence). The clonotype originates from a woman between 25 and 40 years old who had been exposed to COVID-19. The sequenced material came from PBMCs or T cells enriched from blood (not recorded which). The rearrangement links TRBV6-6 to TRBJ1-6; D gene unclear. CDR3 coding DNA: TGTGCCAGCAGTCTTGACCGCCGGGGCTCCTATAATTCACCCCTCCACTTT. As protein: CASSLDRRGSYNSPLHF.